The clone carrying this T cell receptor (beta chain) was recorded once. What it recognizes is unknown. These data come from a study of T cell responses to AZD1222 COVID-19 vaccine. Study findings and constraints: The study identified only a handful of AZD1222 recipients as seropositive at baseline. Unmutated variant regions are reportedly targeted by nearly half of spike-specific TCRs. Recipients of two AZD1222 doses showed rising Spike-specific TCR breadth and depth.

The germline V gene encodes CDR1 KGHSH and CDR2 LQKENI. V lost 4 bases to trimming and J lost 3 bases, with 13 bases between them. The CDR3 covers 14 residues. Produced via immunoSEQ multiplex PCR; TCRdb's table is partial and in-frame only. The sample has 130,000 to 150,000 clones; under 95% are singletons. V and J are TRBV18 and TRBJ2-7, with unresolved D. This specimen was peripheral blood, taken on day 0 of AZD1222 vaccination. The receptor was isolated from an adult in good health. The CDR3 region has the DNA TGTGCCAGCTCACAGGTTCTCGCGAGCTACGAGCAGTACTTC. It encodes CASSQVLASYEQYF.